The 31 T cell receptor beta chains below come from one sample, sequenced in a study of blood T cell repertoires in COVID-19. TCRdb's table, derived via immunoSEQ multiplex PCR, lists solely in-frame clones and lacks some. Of 200,000 to 250,000 clones in the sample, approximately 84% were seen once. Sequencing was performed on peripheral blood. These receptors came from a man aged 35 to 55 with acute or convalescent COVID-19.

The rearrangement uses TRBV3-1 (or the pseudogene TRBV3-2) and TRBJ2-5; a possible D gene is TRBD2 (5 bases). The length of the CDR3 is 15 residues. Germline CDR1 reads LGHDT; CDR2 reads YNNKEL (reference sequence). Trimming pared 3 bases from V and 5 bases from J, leaving 16 bases between. Written as DNA, the CDR3 is TGTGCCAGCAGCCACCTCCGGGTCGCGGGCGAGACCCAGTACTTC. This encodes CASSHLRVAGETQYF.

This clone was seen only a few times. This chain links TRBV7-9 with TRBJ1-6; a possible D gene is TRBD1 (5 bases). The germline V and J ends were trimmed by 6 bases and 8 bases, with 14 bases remaining between them. Germline CDR1 SEHNR, CDR2 FQNEAQ (reference sequence). The CDR3 totals 14 residues. CDR3 DNA sequence: TGTGCCAGCAGGCGGACGGGGGAGGATTCACCCCTCCACTTT. It specifies CASRRTGEDSPLHF. The full variable domain, rest sourced from reference TRBV7-9 and TRBJ1-6, is DTGVSQNPRHKITKRGQNVTFRCDPISEHNRLYWYRQTLGQGPEFLTYFQNEAQLEKSRLLSDRFSAERPKGSFSTLEIQRTEQGDSAMYLCASRRTGEDSPLHFGNGTRLTVT.

The chain uses TRBV28 and TRBJ2-5; the match to TRBD2 covers 11 bases. Germline assignment: CDR1 MDHEN and CDR2 SYDVKM. This CDR3 has 15 residues. Losses at the gene ends were 2 bases for V and 5 bases for J; bases not matched to a gene: 4. The CDR3 region has the DNA TGTGCCAGCAGTTTACTACTAGCGGGGGCCGAGACCCAGTACTTC. Translated: CASSLLLAGAETQYF.

In DNA, the CDR3 is TGTGCCAGCAGCCGTAACGGGGTTGCATACGGCTACACCTTC. Amino acids: CASSRNGVAYGYTF. The chain joins TRBV27 to TRBJ1-2, with D unresolved. This CDR3 contains 14 residues. Trimming took off 6 bases at V and 8 bases at J, with 19 bases between the two ends. Germline V gives CDR1 MNHEY, CDR2 SMNVEV (reference sequence).

This clone turned up a few times. The J gene is TRBJ1-1, the V gene TRBV10-2; a possible D gene is TRBD1 (6 bases). Trimming removed 6 bases from V and 0 bases from J, with 11 bases in between. Germline V gives CDR1 WSHSY, CDR2 SAAADI. This CDR3 spans 14 amino acids. The DNA of the CDR3 is TGCGCCAGCAGCAAGGACAGAATGAACACTGAAGCTTTCTTT. Its translation: CASSKDRMNTEAFF.

This clone occurred once. The chain employs TRBV5-1 and TRBJ1-3; no firm D call. V dropped 4 bases and J dropped 0 bases, with 11 bases sitting between them. The CDR3 is 15 residues long. CDR1 SGHRS and CDR2 YFSETQ come from the germline V gene. The CDR3 is CASSIESLSGNTIYF. DNA for the CDR3: TGCGCCAGCAGCATCGAAAGCCTCTCTGGAAACACCATATATTTT.

The chain is built from TRBV20-1 and TRBJ1-5; D is ambiguous. In germline, CDR1 is DFQATT, CDR2 SNEGSKA (reference sequence). The CDR3 length is 12 residues. V was clipped by 3 bases and J by 4 bases, with 7 bases between them. Here the CDR3 DNA reads TGCAGTGCTAGTGGCGGGAATCAGCCCCAGCATTTT. Translating it yields CSASGGNQPQHF.

The chain uses TRBV18 and TRBJ2-1; 10 nucleotides agree with TRBD2. Germline V gives CDR1 KGHSH, CDR2 LQKENI. V gave up 2 bases and J gave up 9 bases; unmatched junction bases: 7. This CDR3 has 15 amino acids. The CDR3 coding sequence is TGTGCCAGCTCACCAAGTACTAGCGGGGTGGGTGAGCAGTTCTTC. This sequence encodes CASSPSTSGVGEQFF.

The chain couples TRBV27 to TRBJ1-2; D might be TRBD1 (6 bases). In germline, CDR1 is MNHEY, CDR2 SMNVEV (reference sequence). Trimming stripped 3 bases from V and 4 bases from J, with 12 bases between. The CDR3 loop spans 14 amino acids. The CDR3 protein is CASSLKGVGYGYTF. In DNA, the CDR3 is TGTGCCAGCAGTTTGAAGGGGGTAGGCTATGGCTACACCTTC.

As for this clone: This specimen includes other DNA sequences encoding the same CDR3. The genes are TRBV11-2 and TRBJ1-1; perhaps TRBD1 as D (5 bases). CDR1 is SGHAT, CDR2 FQNNGV, per germline. V lost 0 bases, J lost 5 bases, and 7 bases lay in between. The CDR3 consists of 13 residues. CDR3 region: CASSLDGGTEAFF. The CDR3 DNA reads TGTGCCAGCAGCTTAGACGGGGGGACTGAAGCTTTCTTT.

The V call is TRBV7-2, the J call TRBJ1-2, with D maybe TRBD1 (5 bases). V was cut by 2 bases and J by 5 bases, with 12 bases left in between. Germline V gives CDR1 SGHTA, CDR2 FQGNSA. CDR3 size: 14 residues. The CDR3 coding sequence is TGTGCCAGCAGCTTAACCGCGCAGGGATATGGCTACACCTTC. As protein: CASSLTAQGYGYTF.

The chain carries TRBV6-5 and TRBJ2-6, with no clear D. Trimming pared 6 bases from V and 0 bases from J, leaving 6 bases between. There are 14 residues in the CDR3. Germline V gene sequence: CDR1 MNHEY, CDR2 SVGAGI. CDR3 nucleotides: TGTGCCAGCAGGAGTAGCTCTGGGGCCAACGTCCTGACTTTC. Translating gives CASRSSSGANVLTF.

The gene calls are TRBV9 and TRBJ2-3; tentative D call: TRBD2 (6 bases). The CDR3 runs to 15 residues. V lost 0 bases, J lost 1 base, and 9 bases lay in between. Germline values: CDR1 SGDLS, CDR2 YYNGEE. The CDR3 loop reads CASSVETGGTDTQYF. The CDR3 coding sequence is TGTGCCAGCAGCGTAGAGACGGGGGGCACAGATACGCAGTATTTT. Together with reference TRBV9 and TRBJ2-3, the CDR3 gives the full variable domain: DSGVTQTPKHLITATGQRVTLRCSPRSGDLSVYWYQQSLDQGLQFLIQYYNGEERAKGNILERFSAQQFPDLHSELNLSSLELGDSALYFCASSVETGGTDTQYFGPGTRLTVL.

The chain couples TRBV4-1 to TRBJ1-1; D might be TRBD1 (5 bases). The length of the CDR3 is 16 residues. CDR1 MGHRA and CDR2 YSYEKL come from the germline V gene. V was clipped by 4 bases and J by 1 base, with 16 bases between them. The CDR3 spells CASSPRTRDGNTEAFF. In nucleotides, the CDR3 is TGCGCCAGCAGCCCTCGGACCAGGGATGGGAACACTGAAGCTTTCTTT.

V and J are TRBV11-2 and TRBJ1-1; D not certain. The germline V gene has CDR1 SGHAT and CDR2 FQNNGV. The CDR3 totals 13 residues. V was trimmed by 5 bases and J by 1 base, leaving 8 bases between them. CDR3 region: CASSVRGNTEAFF. The CDR3 nucleotides read TGTGCCAGCAGCGTAAGAGGGAACACTGAAGCTTTCTTT.

The chain carries TRBV28 and TRBJ1-2; a weak D match, TRBD1 (5 bases). V shed 8 bases and J shed 2 bases, with 15 bases lying between them. The germline V gene encodes CDR1 MDHEN and CDR2 SYDVKM. The CDR3 spans 14 residues. CDR3: CASAGRGLNYGYTF. CDR3 bases: TGTGCCAGCGCCGGAAGGGGACTGAACTATGGCTACACCTTC.

The chain carries TRBV7-2 and TRBJ1-6; D remains unclear. Germline V gene data show CDR1 as SGHTA and CDR2 as FQGNSA. This CDR3 is 13 amino acids long. V was trimmed by 1 base and J by 7 bases, leaving 5 bases between them. The chain's CDR3 is CASSLDRNSPLHF. The CDR3 bases are TGTGCCAGCAGCTTAGACAGAAATTCACCCCTCCACTTT.

The gene calls are TRBV7-3 and TRBJ1-2; no reliable D call. Trimming took 5 bases from V and 8 from J, leaving 15 bases between them. The length of the CDR3 is 13 residues. CDR1 and CDR2 from the germline V gene are SGHTA and FQGTGA. The CDR3 loop is CASSPGGLGGYTF. In DNA, the CDR3 is TGTGCCAGCAGCCCCGGAGGGCTAGGAGGCTACACCTTC.

The rearrangement joins TRBV30 to TRBJ1-2; TRBD1 matches 7 bases. Germline CDR1 reads GTSNPN; CDR2 reads SVGIG (reference sequence). V lost 1 base to trimming and J lost 6 bases; unmatched junction nucleotides: 5. The CDR3 sequence is 13 residues long. The CDR3 coding sequence is TGTGCCTGGAGTGAAACAGGGGCACATGGCTACACCTTC. It codes for CAWSETGAHGYTF.

This sequence joins TRBV6-1 and TRBJ1-1, with TRBD1 matching over 9 bases. V lost 3 bases, J lost 4 bases, and 3 bases stayed unmatched. The CDR3 sequence is 14 residues long. Germline CDR1 and CDR2: MNHNS and SASEGT. CDR3 sequence reads: CASSEKQGATEAFF. The CDR3 DNA reads as TGTGCCAGCAGTGAGAAACAGGGGGCCACTGAAGCTTTCTTT.

The chain has TRBV7-2 and TRBJ2-5, with TRBD2 as a possible D gene (5 bases). Per the germline V gene, CDR1 is SGHTA and CDR2 is FQGNSA. Between the trimmed V and J ends, which lost 2 bases and 4 bases, there was a span of 14 bases. The CDR3 is 15 residues long. The CDR3: CASSLSAAGRETQYF. For the CDR3, the DNA is TGTGCCAGCAGCTTATCTGCGGCTGGGAGAGAGACCCAGTACTTC.

J is TRBJ1-3 and V is TRBV3-1 (or the pseudogene TRBV3-2); 8 bases agree with TRBD1. The V segment lost 1 base and the J segment 10 bases; nucleotides outside the gene matches: 6. CDR3 size: 14 residues. Germline assignment: CDR1 LGHDT and CDR2 YNNKEL (reference sequence). The CDR3 loop is CASSQGTGRGTIYF. The CDR3 nucleotides read TGTGCCAGCAGCCAAGGGACAGGGCGAGGGACCATATATTTT.

The chain joins TRBV6-6 to TRBJ1-6; TRBD1 aligns across 8 bases. The ends lost 6 bases at V and 8 bases at J; junction bases unmatched: 6. This CDR3 has 14 residues. Per the germline V gene, CDR1 is MNHNY and CDR2 is SVGAGI (reference sequence). CDR3 nucleotide sequence: TGTGCCAGCAGCGACAGGGGATCACATTCACCCCTCCACTTT. Its protein product is CASSDRGSHSPLHF.

This chain uses TRBV9 with TRBJ2-3; TRBD1 matches 7 bases. V shed 0 bases, J shed 5 bases, and the junction held 6 bases outside the gene matches. The germline V gene encodes CDR1 SGDLS and CDR2 YYNGEE. CDR3 length: 15 residues. CDR3: CASSVATGAKDTQYF. As DNA, the CDR3 is TGTGCCAGCAGCGTAGCTACAGGGGCGAAAGATACGCAGTATTTT.

J is TRBJ1-1 and V is TRBV5-4; the D is unclear. Germline lookup yields CDR1 SGHNT and CDR2 YYREEE (reference sequence). The V end lost 2 bases, the J end lost 6 bases, and 11 bases lay between the germline ends. CDR3 length: 13 amino acids. The DNA of the CDR3 is TGTGCCAGCAGCTTTGTCCCCACATCTGAAGCTTTCTTT. Translated, it gives CASSFVPTSEAFF. The complete variable domain, with remaining parts taken from reference TRBV5-4 and TRBJ1-1, reads ETGVTQSPTHLIKTRGQQVTLRCSSQSGHNTVSWYQQALGQGPQFIFQYYREEENGRGNFPPRFSGLQFPNYSSELNVNALELDDSALYLCASSFVPTSEAFFGQGTRLTVV.

V usage is TRBV6-5 and J usage is TRBJ2-5; D possibly corresponds to TRBD2 (6 bases). There are 12 residues in the CDR3. The germline V and J ends were trimmed by 6 bases and 2 bases, with 7 bases remaining between them. Germline V gene sequence: CDR1 MNHEY, CDR2 SVGAGI. For the CDR3, the DNA is TGTGCCAGCAGCGGGGGACAAGAGACCCAGTACTTC. Its translation is CASSGGQETQYF.

By share, this clone ranks as medium-sized. The V and J genes are TRBV12-3 or TRBV12-4 and TRBJ1-1; possibly TRBD1 for D (6 bases). The V end lost 8 bases, the J end lost 8 bases, and 18 bases lay between the germline ends. The CDR3 extends over 13 amino acids. The CDR3 DNA is TGTGCCAGCCCCCTCGTCCGAGACAGGGAAGCTTTCTTT. It is translated as CASPLVRDREAFF.

In nucleotides, the CDR3 is TGTGCCAGCAGCCCCACCGGGACTGGGAGGTATGAGCAGTTCTTC. It is translated as CASSPTGTGRYEQFF. The V gene is TRBV14, the J gene TRBJ2-1; D perhaps matches TRBD2 (6 bases). This CDR3 comprises 15 residues. Trimming stripped 4 bases from V and 8 bases from J, with 18 bases between. Germline V gene lookup returns CDR1 SGHDN and CDR2 FVKESK.

The chain carries TRBV5-4 and TRBJ2-1; tentatively, D is TRBD2 (5 bases). CDR1 SGHNT and CDR2 YYREEE come from the germline V gene (reference sequence). The CDR3 has 13 amino acids. V was clipped by 4 bases and J by 8 bases, with 13 bases between them. The CDR3 region is CASSPGLIHEQFF. The CDR3, as DNA: TGTGCCAGCAGCCCGGGGTTAATCCATGAGCAGTTCTTC.

V and J are TRBV6-5 and TRBJ2-5; a possible D gene is TRBD2 (5 bases). Trimming took 4 bases from V and 5 from J, leaving 20 bases between them. Germline V gives CDR1 MNHEY, CDR2 SVGAGI. This CDR3 comprises 16 residues. The CDR3 reads CASSSLTTVEGETQYF. The DNA for the CDR3 is TGTGCCAGCAGTTCTTTGACCACAGTCGAGGGTGAGACCCAGTACTTC.

As concerns this clone: The same CDR3 is also encoded by other DNA sequences in this sample. The genes are TRBV30 and TRBJ1-1; TRBD1 might be the D (5 bases). The length of the CDR3 is 11 residues. V was trimmed by 3 bases and J by 8 bases, leaving 10 bases between them. Germline V CDR1 and CDR2: GTSNPN, SVGIG (reference sequence). CDR3 residues: CAWREGVEAFF. The DNA for the CDR3 is TGTGCCTGGAGAGAAGGGGTGGAAGCTTTCTTT.